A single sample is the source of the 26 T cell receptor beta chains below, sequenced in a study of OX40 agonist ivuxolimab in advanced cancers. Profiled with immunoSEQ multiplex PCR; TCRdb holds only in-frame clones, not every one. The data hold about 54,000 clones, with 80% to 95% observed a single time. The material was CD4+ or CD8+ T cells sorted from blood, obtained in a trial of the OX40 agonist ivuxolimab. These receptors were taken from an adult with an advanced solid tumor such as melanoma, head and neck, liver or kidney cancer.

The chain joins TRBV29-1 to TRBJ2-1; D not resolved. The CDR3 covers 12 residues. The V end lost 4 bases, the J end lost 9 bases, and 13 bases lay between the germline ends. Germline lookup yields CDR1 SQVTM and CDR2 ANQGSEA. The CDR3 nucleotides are TGCAGCGTTGTAAACTCCGCGGCTGAGCAGTTCTTC. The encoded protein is CSVVNSAAEQFF.

The CDR3 nucleotides are TGTGCCTGGACCCAGGGTAGGATGAACACTGAAGCTTTCTTT. This translates into CAWTQGRMNTEAFF. The chain joins TRBV30 to TRBJ1-1, with D possibly matching TRBD1 (5 bases). Germline V gene lookup returns CDR1 GTSNPN and CDR2 SVGIG (reference sequence). CDR3 length: 14 residues. The V and J ends lost 4 bases and 0 bases respectively, with 12 bases between them.

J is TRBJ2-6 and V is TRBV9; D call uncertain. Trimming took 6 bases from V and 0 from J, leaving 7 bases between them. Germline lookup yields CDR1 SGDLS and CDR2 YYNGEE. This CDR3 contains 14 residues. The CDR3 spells CASTLSSGANVLTF. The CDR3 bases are TGTGCCAGCACCCTCAGCTCTGGGGCCAACGTCCTGACTTTC.

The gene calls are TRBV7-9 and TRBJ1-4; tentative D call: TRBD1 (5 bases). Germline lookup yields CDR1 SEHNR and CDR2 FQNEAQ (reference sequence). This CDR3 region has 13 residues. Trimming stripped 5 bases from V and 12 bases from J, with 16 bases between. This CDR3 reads CASSPHQGLELFF. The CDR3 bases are TGTGCCAGCAGCCCCCACCAGGGACTCGAACTGTTTTTT.

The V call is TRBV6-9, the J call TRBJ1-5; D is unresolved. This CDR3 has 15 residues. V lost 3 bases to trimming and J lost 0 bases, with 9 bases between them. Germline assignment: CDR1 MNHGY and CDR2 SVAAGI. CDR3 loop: CASSYSLDSNQPQHF. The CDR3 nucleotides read TGTGCCAGCAGTTACTCATTGGATAGCAATCAGCCCCAGCATTTT.

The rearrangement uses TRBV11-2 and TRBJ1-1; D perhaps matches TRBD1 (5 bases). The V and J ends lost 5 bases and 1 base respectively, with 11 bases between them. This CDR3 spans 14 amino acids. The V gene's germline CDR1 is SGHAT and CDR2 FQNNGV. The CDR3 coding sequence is TGTGCCAGCAGCGGGGGACTTTGGAACACTGAAGCTTTCTTT. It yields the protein CASSGGLWNTEAFF.

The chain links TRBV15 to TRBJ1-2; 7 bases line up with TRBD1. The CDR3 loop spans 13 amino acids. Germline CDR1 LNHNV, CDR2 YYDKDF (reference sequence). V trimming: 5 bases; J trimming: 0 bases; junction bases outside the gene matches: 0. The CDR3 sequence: CATSGTANYGYTF. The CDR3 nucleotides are TGTGCCACCAGCGGGACAGCTAACTATGGCTACACCTTC.

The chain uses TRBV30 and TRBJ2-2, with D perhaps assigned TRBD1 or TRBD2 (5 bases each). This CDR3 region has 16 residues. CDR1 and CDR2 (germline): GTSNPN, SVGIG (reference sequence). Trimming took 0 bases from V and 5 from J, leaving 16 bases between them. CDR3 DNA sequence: TGTGCCTGGAGTGTAATTTTAGGGACGGGGACCGGGGAGCTGTTTTTT. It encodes CAWSVILGTGTGELFF.

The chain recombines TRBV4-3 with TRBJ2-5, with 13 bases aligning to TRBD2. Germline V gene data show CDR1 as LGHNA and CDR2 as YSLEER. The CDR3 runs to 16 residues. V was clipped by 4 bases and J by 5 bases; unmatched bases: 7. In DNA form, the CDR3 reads TGCGCCAGCAGCCGAACTAGCGGGGGGGCGGGTGAGACCCAGTACTTC. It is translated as CASSRTSGGAGETQYF.

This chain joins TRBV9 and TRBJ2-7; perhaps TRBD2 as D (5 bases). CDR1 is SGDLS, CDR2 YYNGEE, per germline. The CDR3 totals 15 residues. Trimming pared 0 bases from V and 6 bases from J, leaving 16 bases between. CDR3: CASSVGTAGRGEQYF. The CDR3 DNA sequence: TGTGCCAGCAGCGTAGGGACCGCGGGTCGTGGCGAGCAGTACTTC.

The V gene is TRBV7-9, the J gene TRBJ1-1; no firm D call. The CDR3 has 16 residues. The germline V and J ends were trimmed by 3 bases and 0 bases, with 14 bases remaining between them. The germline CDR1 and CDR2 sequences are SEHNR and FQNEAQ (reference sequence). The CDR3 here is CASSLAPQAVNTEAFF. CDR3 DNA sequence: TGTGCCAGCAGCTTGGCTCCCCAGGCAGTGAACACTGAAGCTTTCTTT.

The CDR3 DNA follows: TGCGCCAGCAGCCCGCACCTTATGGGGTCCGGGGAGCTGTTTTTT. Its translation: CASSPHLMGSGELFF. This chain connects TRBV4-1 to TRBJ2-2; D unclear. CDR1 is MGHRA, CDR2 YSYEKL, per germline. V lost 4 bases to trimming and J lost 6 bases, with 15 bases between them. This CDR3 has 15 amino acids.

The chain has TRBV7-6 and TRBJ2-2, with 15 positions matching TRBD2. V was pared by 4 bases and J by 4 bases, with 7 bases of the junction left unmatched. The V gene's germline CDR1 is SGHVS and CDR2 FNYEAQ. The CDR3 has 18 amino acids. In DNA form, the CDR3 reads TGTGCCAGCAGCTCACCGGGACTAGCGGGAGGTGGCACCGGGGAGCTGTTTTTT. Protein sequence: CASSSPGLAGGGTGELFF.

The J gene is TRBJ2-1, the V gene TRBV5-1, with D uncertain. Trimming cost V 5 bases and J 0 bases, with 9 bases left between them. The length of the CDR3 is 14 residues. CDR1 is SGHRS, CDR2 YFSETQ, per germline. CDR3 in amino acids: CASRTRGSYNEQFF. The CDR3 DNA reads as TGCGCCAGCAGGACTCGTGGCTCCTACAATGAGCAGTTCTTC.

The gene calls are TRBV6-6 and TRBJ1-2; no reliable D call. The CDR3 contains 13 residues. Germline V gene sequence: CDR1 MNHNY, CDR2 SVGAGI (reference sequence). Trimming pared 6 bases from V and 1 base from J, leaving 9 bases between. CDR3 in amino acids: CASRLNSNYGYTF. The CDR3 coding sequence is TGTGCCAGCAGACTCAACAGTAACTATGGCTACACCTTC.

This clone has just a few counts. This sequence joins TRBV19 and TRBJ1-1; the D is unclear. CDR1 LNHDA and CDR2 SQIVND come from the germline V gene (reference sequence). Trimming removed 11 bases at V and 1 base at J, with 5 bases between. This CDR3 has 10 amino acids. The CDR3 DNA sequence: TGTGCCTCCAGGAACACTGAAGCTTTCTTT. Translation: CASRNTEAFF.

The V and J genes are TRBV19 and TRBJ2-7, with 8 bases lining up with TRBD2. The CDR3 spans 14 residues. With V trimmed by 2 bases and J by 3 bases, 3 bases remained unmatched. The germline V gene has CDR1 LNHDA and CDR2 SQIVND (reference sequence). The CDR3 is CASSITSGNYEQYF. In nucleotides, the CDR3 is TGTGCCAGTAGTATAACTAGCGGAAACTACGAGCAGTACTTC.

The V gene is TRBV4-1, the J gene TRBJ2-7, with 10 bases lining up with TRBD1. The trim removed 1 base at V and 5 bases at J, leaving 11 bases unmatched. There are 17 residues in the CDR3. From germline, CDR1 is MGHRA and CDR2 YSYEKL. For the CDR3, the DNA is TGCGCCAGCAGCCAAGCCGCAACTCGGGACAGGGGACACGAGCAGTACTTC. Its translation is CASSQAATRDRGHEQYF.

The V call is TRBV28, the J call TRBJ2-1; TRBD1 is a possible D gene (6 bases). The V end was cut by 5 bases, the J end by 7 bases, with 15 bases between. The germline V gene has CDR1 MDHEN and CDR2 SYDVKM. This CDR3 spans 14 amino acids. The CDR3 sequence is CASSLTLDRNEQFF. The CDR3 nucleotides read TGTGCCAGCAGTCTAACCCTGGACAGAAATGAGCAGTTCTTC.

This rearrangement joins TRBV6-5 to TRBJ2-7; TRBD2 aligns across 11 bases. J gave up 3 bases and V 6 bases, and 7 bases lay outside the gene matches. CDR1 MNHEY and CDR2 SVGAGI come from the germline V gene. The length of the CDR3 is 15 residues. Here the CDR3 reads CASRGLAGGYYEQYF. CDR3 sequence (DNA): TGTGCCAGCAGAGGCCTAGCGGGAGGTTACTACGAGCAGTACTTC.

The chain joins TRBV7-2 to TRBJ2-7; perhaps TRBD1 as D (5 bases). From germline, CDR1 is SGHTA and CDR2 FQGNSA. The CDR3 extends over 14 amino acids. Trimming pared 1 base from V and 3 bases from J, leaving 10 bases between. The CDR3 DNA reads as TGTGCCAGCAGCTTAGGTGCAGGGTTCTACGAGCAGTACTTC. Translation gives CASSLGAGFYEQYF.

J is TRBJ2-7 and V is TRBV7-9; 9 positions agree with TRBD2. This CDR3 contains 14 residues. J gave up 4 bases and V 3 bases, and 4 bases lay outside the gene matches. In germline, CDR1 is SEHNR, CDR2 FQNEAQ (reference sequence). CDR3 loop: CASSFRAGGYEQYF. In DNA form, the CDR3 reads TGTGCCAGCAGCTTTCGAGCGGGGGGTTACGAGCAGTACTTC.

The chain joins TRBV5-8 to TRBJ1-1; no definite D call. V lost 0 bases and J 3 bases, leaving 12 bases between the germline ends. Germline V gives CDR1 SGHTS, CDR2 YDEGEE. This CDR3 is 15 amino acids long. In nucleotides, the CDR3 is TGTGCCAGCAGCTTGGCCGATAGTTTGTACACTGAAGCTTTCTTT. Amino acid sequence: CASSLADSLYTEAFF.

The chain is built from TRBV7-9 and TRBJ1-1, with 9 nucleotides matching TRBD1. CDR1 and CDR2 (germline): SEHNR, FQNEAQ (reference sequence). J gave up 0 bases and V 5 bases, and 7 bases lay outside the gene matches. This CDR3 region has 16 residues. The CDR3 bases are TGTGCCAGCAGCCCCAGAGGGACAGGGATGAACACTGAAGCTTTCTTT. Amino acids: CASSPRGTGMNTEAFF.

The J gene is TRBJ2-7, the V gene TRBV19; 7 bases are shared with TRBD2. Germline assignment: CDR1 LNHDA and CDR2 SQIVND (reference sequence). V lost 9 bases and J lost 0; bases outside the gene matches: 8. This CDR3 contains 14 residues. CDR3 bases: TGTGCCAGCAGTCTCGGGGGGAGCTCCTACGAGCAGTACTTC. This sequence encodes CASSLGGSSYEQYF.

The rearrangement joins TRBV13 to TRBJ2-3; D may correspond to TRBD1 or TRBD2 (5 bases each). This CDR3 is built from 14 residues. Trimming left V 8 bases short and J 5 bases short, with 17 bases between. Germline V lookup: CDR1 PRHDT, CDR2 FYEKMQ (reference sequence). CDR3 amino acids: CASAGTLERDTQYF. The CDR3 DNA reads TGTGCCAGCGCCGGGACCCTCGAACGAGATACGCAGTATTTT.